This is a list of T cell receptor beta chains from one sample in a study of blood T cell repertoires in COVID-19. The protocol was immunoSEQ multiplex PCR, while the TCRdb copy is restricted to in-frame clones and leaves out a portion. The data contain more than 65,000 clones, 70% to 80% of them singletons. Sequences were obtained from peripheral blood. The receptor source for this set is a woman in her seventies with acute or convalescent COVID-19. The CDR3 runs from the conserved cysteine through the conserved F or W.

TRBV6-5,TRBJ2-7,CASSYSDTREQYF
TRBV2,TRBJ1-2,CASSDAGSQVSSGYTF
TRBV9,TRBJ2-2,CASSPRGASITGELFF
TRBV6-5,TRBJ1-4,CASSLNEKLFF
TRBV6-2/TRBV6-3,TRBJ2-2,CASSSSSLAGVTGELFF
TRBV5-4,TRBJ1-4,CASSLGGQGEKLFF
TRBV19,TRBJ1-4,CASSTSGGTNEKLFF
TRBV5-6,TRBJ1-2,CASSTRGGQGFRGYTF
TRBV5-1,TRBJ2-1,CASSLSGQGSNEQFF
TRBV6-6,TRBJ2-4,CASIPREKNIQYF
TRBV15,TRBJ1-5,CATSGALGSQPQHF
TRBV7-3,TRBJ2-1,CASSLGLDYNEQFF